This T cell receptor beta chain was captured in a study of shared clonotypes between healthy human individuals. Every donor was a Caucasian adult from Nashville, Tennessee. Every subset's genomic DNA went evenly onto several immunoSEQ plates. Sequenced by immunoSEQ multiplex PCR; TCRdb stores in-frame clones only, minus some. In the table there are about 2.4 million clones, roughly 93% of which are singletons. Study conclusions and caveats: Estimated clonotype richness was generally higher in naive than memory subsets.

As regards this clone: Its specificity is unknown.

Sequences were obtained from naive CD4+ T cells from PBMCs. The subset here: CD45RA+ positively selected. The TCR sequence derives from a man younger than 30 in good health. Some clones in this sample may be carry-over from other donors' samples.

This CDR3 reads CASRLSGDAGPGELFF. The CDR3 nucleotides read TGCGCCAGCAGACTTTCAGGGGACGCAGGTCCCGGGGAGCTGTTTTTT. V usage is TRBV5-1 and J usage is TRBJ2-2; a possible D gene is TRBD1 (6 bases). The germline CDR1 and CDR2 sequences are SGHRS and YFSETQ. The V gene lost 5 bases and the J gene lost 6 bases, with 20 bases spanning the gap. The CDR3 extends over 16 amino acids.